The sequence of this TCR beta chain was determined in a study of T cells in Graves' hyperthyroidism and ophthalmopathy. Study-wide findings and caveats: Most thyroid-expanded clonotypes above 0.001 were also found in blood.

This clonotype came up many times. The antigen is unknown. Amplified TCR beta CDR3 regions came from RNA transcripts. The HTBI primer set served for first-round RT-PCR of the TCR CDR3. From the multiplex PCR reads, TCRdb called clonotypes with MiXCR, one entry per CDR3 protein. The table includes 450,000 to 650,000 distinct CDR3 sequences, under 25% detected once. Sequencing was carried out using blood. The sequence derives from a man between 18 and 35 years old with Graves' hyperthyroidism.

The CDR3 DNA follows: TGTGCCATCAGTGAGGGGCAGTCCGAAGAGACCCAGTACTTC. Its translation: CAISEGQSEETQYF. V is TRBV10-3 and J is TRBJ2-5; no definite D call. Germline CDR1 and CDR2: ENHRY and SYGVKD. The CDR3 has 14 residues. V lost 2 bases to trimming and J lost 3 bases, with 10 bases between them.